This T cell receptor beta chain emerged from a study of T cells in Graves' hyperthyroidism and ophthalmopathy. About the study: Peripheral blood was acquired at first diagnosis, ahead of any therapy whatsoever. Whole-study findings and limits: Most clonotypes expanded in the thyroid (above 0.001) were also present in blood.

Turning to this clonotype: Antigen specificity is unknown. The final CDR3 position lacks the conserved phenylalanine or tryptophan, pointing to a likely read error.

Amplification of TCR beta CDR3 regions was performed using RNA transcripts as template. First-round RT-PCR of the TCR CDR3 relied on the HTBI primer set. TCRdb ran MiXCR on the multiplex PCR reads and lists one entry per CDR3 protein. The profile shows over 45,000 distinct CDR3 sequences, approximately 48% of them singletons. Individuals with ophthalmopathy presented a Clinical Activity Score of at least 3, a NOSPECS grade of at least 4 and a duration under 3 months. Patients were excluded for uncontrolled infection, other autoimmune disease, pregnancy or lactation. Germline V gene data show CDR1 as LNHDA and CDR2 as SQIVND (reference sequence). The CDR3 contains 15 residues. Losses at the gene ends were 7 bases for V and 10 bases for J; bases not matched to a gene: 8.

The TCR comes from a woman aged 45-65 years with Graves' ophthalmopathy. The J gene is TRBJ2-1, the V gene TRBV19; 15 bases line up with TRBD2. The sequencing sample was made of blood. The DNA for the CDR3 is TGTGCCAGTACCCTCGGACTAGCGGGAGGGAAGGAGCAGTTCTGC. It is translated as CASTLGLAGGKEQFC.